This T cell receptor (beta chain) derives from a study of blood T cells in healthy people across ages. This clonotype was counted a few times. This CDR3 spans 13 amino acids. V lost 7 bases, J lost 3 bases, and 9 bases lay in between. A second about 7 to 12 cycle PCR used barcoded and J-beta primers. TCRdb independently ran MiXCR on the 5' RACE reads; one entry per CDR3 protein. The sample records under 800,000 distinct CDR3 sequences, around 21% being singletons. J is TRBJ2-2 and V is TRBV12-3 or TRBV12-4; D may be TRBD1 (6 bases). Sequences were obtained from blood. The sequence was obtained from a man aged 65 to 85 in good health. The chain's CDR3 is CASIKGDTGELFF. The CDR3 DNA follows: TGTGCCAGCATCAAGGGGGACACCGGGGAGCTGTTTTTT.